The clone carrying this T cell receptor beta chain was counted once. Its antigen is unknown. A J-beta primer mix and a sample-barcoded 5' primer were used in a second PCR of about 7 to 12 cycles. TCRdb fed the 5' RACE reads into MiXCR, producing one record per CDR3 protein. The data hold around 2 million distinct CDR3 sequences, with more than 35% observed a single time. This entry comes from a study of blood T cells in healthy people across ages. Study-level findings and limits: Donor CMV status, an unknown factor, possibly confounded changes in expanded clonotypes.

The germline V gene encodes CDR1 SEHNR and CDR2 FQNEAQ (reference sequence). Between the trimmed V and J ends, which lost 8 bases and 0 bases, there was a span of 10 bases. The CDR3 covers 14 residues. Healthy Caucasian individuals from Russia aged about 6 to 95 were enrolled as donors. Sequencing input: blood. The sequence came from a human donor in good health. J is TRBJ1-4 and V is TRBV7-9, with no clear D. CDR3 coding DNA: TGTGCCAGCGTCCCAGCGGCAACTAATGAAAAACTGTTTTTT. Its protein is CASVPAATNEKLFF.